This TCR beta chain appears in the sequencing data of a study of T cell changes during pregnancy in multiple sclerosis. The J segment lost 1 base and the V segment lost 0 bases, leaving 1 base of the junction unmatched. In germline, CDR1 is LGHNA, CDR2 YNFKEQ. The CDR3 totals 15 residues. This clone appeared many times. Sequencing used immunoSEQ multiplex PCR; TCRdb keeps in-frame clones, though not all of them. The sample carries 70,000 to 95,000 clones, 89% recorded once. This TCR derives from a female donor with multiple sclerosis, enrolled in a pregnancy study. This chain links TRBV4-2 with TRBJ2-5; TRBD2 aligns across 8 bases. Specimen: peripheral blood, collected before pregnancy. CDR3 loop: CASSQERGGQETQYF. CDR3 bases: TGTGCCAGCAGCCAAGAACGGGGGGGCCAAGAGACCCAGTACTTC.